A selection of T cell receptor beta chains follows, all from one sample in a study of T cell responses to AZD1222 COVID-19 vaccine. Measured with immunoSEQ multiplex PCR; TCRdb has only the in-frame clones, and not every one. The table records around 77,000 clones, around 86% of them present only once. Sample: peripheral blood, taken on day 0 of AZD1222 vaccination. The source of these receptors is an adult in good health. CDR3s leave out the opening cysteine and the closing phenylalanine or tryptophan. The D gene is left open where the match is weak.

d_call | j_call | v_call | cdr3_aa
TRBD1 | TRBJ1-2 | TRBV10-1 | ASSEGGQGDGYT
- | TRBJ2-3 | TRBV7-9 | ASSRGQNTDTQY
TRBD1 | TRBJ2-3 | TRBV9 | ASSAGQADTQY
- | TRBJ2-3 | TRBV4-3 | ASSQDREHSTDTQY
TRBD1 | TRBJ2-5 | TRBV2 | ASRMTGSEETQY
- | TRBJ1-2 | TRBV3-1/TRBV3-2 | ASSQDFSGYGYT
- | TRBJ2-7 | TRBV6-6 | ASSYSDKSSQY
- | TRBJ2-1 | TRBV9 | ASTPFGGANVDEQF
- | TRBJ2-2 | TRBV25-1 | ASSARGELF
- | TRBJ1-6 | TRBV6-2/TRBV6-3 | ASSRGVRGNSPLH
TRBD1 | TRBJ1-5 | TRBV28 | ASSRIRTGSGNQPQH
TRBD2 | TRBJ2-3 | TRBV7-2 | ASSPSSGGAPDTQY
- | TRBJ1-1 | TRBV5-4 | ASSSAGEVLNTEAF
- | TRBJ2-7 | TRBV28 | ASRLQGLPYEQY
- | TRBJ1-3 | TRBV7-2 | ASSYNSLSGNTIY
- | TRBJ1-1 | TRBV4-1 | ASSQVAGMNTEAF
TRBD1 | TRBJ1-2 | TRBV9 | ASSVGTGANYGYT
- | TRBJ2-7 | TRBV12-3/TRBV12-4 | ASSLLGEQY
TRBD1 | TRBJ1-3 | TRBV6-5 | ASSYGPGQGFSTIY
TRBD1 | TRBJ1-1 | TRBV18 | ASSRGQGSYTEAF
- | TRBJ1-6 | TRBV19 | ASAGPGDSPLH
- | TRBJ1-2 | TRBV30 | AWKLGEGHGYT
- | TRBJ1-2 | TRBV7-3 | ASSSPGGGRQTNYGYT
- | TRBJ1-2 | TRBV6-6 | ASSYDSSYGYT
- | TRBJ2-2 | TRBV3-1/TRBV3-2 | ASSRAGDGGELF
- | TRBJ1-2 | TRBV7-3 | ASSEPTGLNYGYT
- | TRBJ2-6 | TRBV19 | ATSSAGANVLT
- | TRBJ1-5 | TRBV6-1 | ASSDTGGLKSNQPQH
- | TRBJ1-5 | TRBV10-2 | ASSDLGNQPQH
- | TRBJ1-1 | TRBV28 | ASSLESSGAGSTEAF
- | TRBJ1-1 | TRBV6-2/TRBV6-3 | ASSHGVLETENTEAF
- | TRBJ2-1 | TRBV6-5 | ASSSGTKNEQF
TRBD2 | TRBJ2-3 | TRBV7-8 | ASSSPGGDTQY
- | TRBJ1-2 | TRBV6-2/TRBV6-3 | ASSITGNYGYT
TRBD1 | TRBJ1-6 | TRBV5-4 | ASSPRQGDVSPLH
TRBD2 | TRBJ2-5 | TRBV11-3 | ASSLRGEETQY
- | TRBJ2-7 | TRBV30 | AWSVLSSYEQY
- | TRBJ2-7 | TRBV2 | ASSELNGHYEQY
TRBD1 | TRBJ2-7 | TRBV5-1 | ASSLGQSYEQY
TRBD1 | TRBJ1-5 | TRBV28 | ASRTGASNQPQH
- | TRBJ2-3 | TRBV21-1 | ASSKEPGNPHTDTQY
- | TRBJ2-3 | TRBV15 | ATSRVRTIITDTQY
- | TRBJ2-2 | TRBV6-5 | ASSYGAGELF
- | TRBJ1-1 | TRBV2 | ASSDLVGDTEAF
- | TRBJ2-2 | TRBV30 | AWSVRRGLGAGELF
- | TRBJ1-5 | TRBV4-2 | ASSQELQGNQPQH
TRBD1 | TRBJ2-4 | TRBV9 | ASSVGQGGGKNIQY
- | TRBJ1-1 | TRBV20-1 | SASEAF
- | TRBJ2-1 | TRBV12-3/TRBV12-4 | SAGRGGGEQF
- | TRBJ2-7 | TRBV3-1/TRBV3-2 | ASSQDPRQGMH
TRBD1 | TRBJ1-4 | TRBV19 | ASSPGTDLNEKLF
- | TRBJ2-3 | TRBV10-2 | ASSMRRGTDTQY
- | TRBJ2-3 | TRBV11-3 | ASSLHTDTQY
- | TRBJ1-2 | TRBV5-5 | ASSLSLGDGYGYT